This record looks at one TCR beta chain sequence and its context. V was clipped by 3 bases and J by 2 bases; unmatched bases: 3. Germline V CDR1 and CDR2: SGDLS, YYNGEE. The CDR3 is made up of 15 amino acids. These data are taken from a study of blood T cell repertoires in COVID-19. About the study: The origin of the acute and convalescent COVID-19 samples was the United States, Italy and Spain. In each case, the material was cDNA or gDNA derived from T cells, B-cell-depleted T cells, or PBMCs.

Authors' processing steps: Reference gene primers were amplified, and this amplification served to estimate nucleated cell counts. The repertoire was sequenced with immunoSEQ multiplex PCR; TCRdb's copy has only in-frame clones and lacks some. The D gene and trimming were derived from the DNA, and the V and J assignments and clone size from that table. The profile covers 250,000 or so clones, with roughly nine tenths appearing a single time and around 3% taken by the ten largest. The TCR was taken from a man aged 18 to 35 with active or convalescent COVID-19. The chain combines TRBV9 with TRBJ2-3; TRBD2 agrees at 10 bases. The material sequenced was peripheral blood. The CDR3 region has the DNA TGTGCCAGCAGCGGAACTAGCGGGATCACAGATACGCAGTATTTT. As protein: CASSGTSGITDTQYF.